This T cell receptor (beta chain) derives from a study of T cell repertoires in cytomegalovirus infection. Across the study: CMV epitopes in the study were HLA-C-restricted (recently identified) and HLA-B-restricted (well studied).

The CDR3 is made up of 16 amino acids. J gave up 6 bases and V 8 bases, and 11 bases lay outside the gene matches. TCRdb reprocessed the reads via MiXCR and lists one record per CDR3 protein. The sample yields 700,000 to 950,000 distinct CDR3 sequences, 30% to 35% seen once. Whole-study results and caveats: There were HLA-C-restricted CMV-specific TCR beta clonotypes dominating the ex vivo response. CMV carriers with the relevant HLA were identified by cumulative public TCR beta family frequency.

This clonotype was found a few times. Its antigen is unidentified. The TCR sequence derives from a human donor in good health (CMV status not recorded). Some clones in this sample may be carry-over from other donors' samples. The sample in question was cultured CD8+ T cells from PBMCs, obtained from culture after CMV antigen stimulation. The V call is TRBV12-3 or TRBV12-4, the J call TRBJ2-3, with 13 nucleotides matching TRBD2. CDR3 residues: CASPPRLAGGEDTQYF. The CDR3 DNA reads TGTGCCAGCCCCCCGAGACTAGCGGGGGGCGAGGATACGCAGTATTTT.